A single T cell receptor (beta chain) is shown here with its context. Its antigen is not known. V was trimmed by 3 bases and J by 5 bases, leaving 10 bases between them. Germline V gives CDR1 LNHDA, CDR2 SQIVND (reference sequence). The length of the CDR3 is 13 residues. TCRdb re-analysed the reads in MiXCR, keeping a single row per CDR3 protein. This table holds fewer than 1,000,000 distinct CDR3 sequences, around 32% found once. The data originate from a study of T cell repertoires in cytomegalovirus infection. Study-level background: The authors used CMV epitopes that were HLA-C-restricted (recently identified) and HLA-B-restricted (well studied). Public TCR beta signature analysis indicated the presence of both CMV infection and matching HLA type. Study-wide points: Dominant in the ex vivo response were TCR beta clonotypes restricted by HLA-C and specific for CMV.

This sample comprised cultured CD8+ T cells from PBMCs, obtained from culture after CMV antigen stimulation. The receptor was isolated from a human donor in good health (CMV status not recorded). Some clones in this sample may be carry-over from other donors' samples. The chain combines TRBV19 with TRBJ1-1; D call uncertain. The CDR3 protein is CASSIRPSTEAFF. CDR3 in DNA: TGTGCCAGTAGTATTCGGCCCTCGACTGAAGCTTTCTTT.